Sequencing of this TCR beta chain was carried out in a study of identifying expanded T cells in peripheral blood. Notes on this clone: Its specificity is not known.

This CDR3 spans 17 amino acids. Trimming stripped 1 base from V and 3 bases from J, with 13 bases between. Germline loops: CDR1 SGHTA, CDR2 FQGNSA. Sequencing used immunoSEQ multiplex PCR; TCRdb keeps in-frame clones, though not all of them. The table has some 90,000 clones, 85% to 90% seen once. Overall study findings and caveats: Two-week clone count variance significantly increased as total template count grew.

This TCR was sampled from a person between 18 and 75 years old in good health. The sequenced material came from blood. The J gene is TRBJ1-6, the V gene TRBV7-2; possibly TRBD1 for D (5 bases). The CDR3 is CASSLEPGTVYNSPLHF. The CDR3 coding sequence is TGTGCCAGCAGCTTAGAGCCAGGGACCGTCTATAATTCACCCCTCCACTTT.